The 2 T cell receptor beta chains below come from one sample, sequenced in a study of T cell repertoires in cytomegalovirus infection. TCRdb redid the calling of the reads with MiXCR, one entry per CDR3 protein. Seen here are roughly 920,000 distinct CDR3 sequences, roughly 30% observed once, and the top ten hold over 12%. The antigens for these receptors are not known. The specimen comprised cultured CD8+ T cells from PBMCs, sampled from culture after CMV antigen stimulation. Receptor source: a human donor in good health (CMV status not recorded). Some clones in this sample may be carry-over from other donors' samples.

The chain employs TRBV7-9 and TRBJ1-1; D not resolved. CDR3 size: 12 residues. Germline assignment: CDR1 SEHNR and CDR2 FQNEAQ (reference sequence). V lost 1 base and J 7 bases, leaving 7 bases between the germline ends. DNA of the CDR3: TGTGCCAGCAGCTTAGGAATTGGTGAAGCTTTCTTT. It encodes CASSLGIGEAFF.

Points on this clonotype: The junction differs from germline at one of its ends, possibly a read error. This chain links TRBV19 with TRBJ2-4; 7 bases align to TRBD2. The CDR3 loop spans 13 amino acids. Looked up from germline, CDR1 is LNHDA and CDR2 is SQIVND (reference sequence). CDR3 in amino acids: CASSIGTSLKLNF. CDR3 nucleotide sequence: TGTGCCAGTAGTATAGGGACTAGTTTAAAGTTGAACTTC. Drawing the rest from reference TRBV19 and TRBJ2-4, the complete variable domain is DGGITQSPKYLFRKEGQNVTLSCEQNLNHDAMYWYRQDPGQGLRLIYYSQIVNDFQKGDIAEGYSVSREKKESFPLTVTSAQKNPTAFYLCASSIGTSLKLNFGAGTRLSVL.